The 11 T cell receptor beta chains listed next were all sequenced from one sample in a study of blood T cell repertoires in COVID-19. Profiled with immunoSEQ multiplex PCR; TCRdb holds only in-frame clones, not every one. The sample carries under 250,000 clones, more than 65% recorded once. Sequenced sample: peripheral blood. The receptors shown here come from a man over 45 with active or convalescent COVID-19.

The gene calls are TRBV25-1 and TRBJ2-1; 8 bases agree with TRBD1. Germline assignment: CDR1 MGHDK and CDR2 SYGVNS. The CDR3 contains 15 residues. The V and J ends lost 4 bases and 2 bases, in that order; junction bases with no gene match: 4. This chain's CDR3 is CASSGGRGPYNEQFF. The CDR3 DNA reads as TGTGCCAGCAGTGGGGGCAGGGGGCCCTACAATGAGCAGTTCTTC.

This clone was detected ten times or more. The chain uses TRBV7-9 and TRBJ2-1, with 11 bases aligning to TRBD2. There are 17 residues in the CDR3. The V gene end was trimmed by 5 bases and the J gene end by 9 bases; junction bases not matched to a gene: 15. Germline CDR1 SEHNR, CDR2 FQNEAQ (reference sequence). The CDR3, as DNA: TGTGCCAGCAGCGCTTCCCCGGGACTAGCGGAACTCGGTGAGCAGTTCTTC. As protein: CASSASPGLAELGEQFF.

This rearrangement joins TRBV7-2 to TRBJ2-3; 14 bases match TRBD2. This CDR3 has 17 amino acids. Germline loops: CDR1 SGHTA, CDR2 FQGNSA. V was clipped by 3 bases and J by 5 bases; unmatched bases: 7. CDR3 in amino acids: CASSLTSGGARVDTQYF. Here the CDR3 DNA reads TGTGCCAGCAGCTTGACTAGCGGGGGGGCTAGGGTAGATACGCAGTATTTT. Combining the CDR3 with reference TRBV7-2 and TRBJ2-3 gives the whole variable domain GAGVSQSPSNKVTEKGKDVELRCDPISGHTALYWYRQSLGQGLEFLIYFQGNSAPDKSGLPSDRFSAERTGGSVSTLTIQRTQQEDSAVYLCASSLTSGGARVDTQYFGPGTRLTVL.

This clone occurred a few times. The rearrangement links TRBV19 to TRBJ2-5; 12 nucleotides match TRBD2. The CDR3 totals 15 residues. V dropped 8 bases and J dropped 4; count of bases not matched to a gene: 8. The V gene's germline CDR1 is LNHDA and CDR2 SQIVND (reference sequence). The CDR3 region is CASGRTSGAGETQYF. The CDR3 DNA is TGTGCCAGTGGCCGGACTAGCGGGGCGGGAGAGACCCAGTACTTC.

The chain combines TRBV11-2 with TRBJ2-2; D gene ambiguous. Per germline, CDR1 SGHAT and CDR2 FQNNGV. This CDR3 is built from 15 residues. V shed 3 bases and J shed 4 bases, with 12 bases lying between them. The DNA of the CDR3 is TGTGCCAGCAGCTTCCGGCCTAGAACCACCGGGGAGCTGTTTTTT. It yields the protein CASSFRPRTTGELFF.

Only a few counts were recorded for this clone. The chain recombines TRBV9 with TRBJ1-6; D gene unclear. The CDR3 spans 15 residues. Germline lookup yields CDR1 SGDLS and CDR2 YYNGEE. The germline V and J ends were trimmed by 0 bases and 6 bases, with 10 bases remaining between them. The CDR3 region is CASSVAGPRNSPLHF. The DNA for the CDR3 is TGTGCCAGCAGCGTAGCGGGTCCCCGTAATTCACCCCTCCACTTT.

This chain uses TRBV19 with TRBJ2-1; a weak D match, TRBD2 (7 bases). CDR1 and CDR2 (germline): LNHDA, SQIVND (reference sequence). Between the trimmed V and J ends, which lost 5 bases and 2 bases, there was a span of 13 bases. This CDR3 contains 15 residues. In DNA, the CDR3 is TGTGCCAGTAGTGAGTGGGGGGGGCCCTACAATGAGCAGTTCTTC. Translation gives CASSEWGGPYNEQFF.

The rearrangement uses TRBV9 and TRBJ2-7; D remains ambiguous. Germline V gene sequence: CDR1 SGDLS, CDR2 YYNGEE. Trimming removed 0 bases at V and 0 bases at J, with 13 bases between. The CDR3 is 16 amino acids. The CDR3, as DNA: TGTGCCAGCAGCGTAGGGCCAGGTTTGAGCTCCTACGAGCAGTACTTC. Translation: CASSVGPGLSSYEQYF.

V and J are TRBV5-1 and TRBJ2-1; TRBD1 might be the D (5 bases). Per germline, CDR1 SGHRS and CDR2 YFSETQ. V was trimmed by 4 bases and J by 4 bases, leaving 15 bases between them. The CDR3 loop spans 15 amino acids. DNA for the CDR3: TGCGCCAGCAGCCCCTCCCCTGGGGCTTACAATGAGCAGTTCTTC. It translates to CASSPSPGAYNEQFF.

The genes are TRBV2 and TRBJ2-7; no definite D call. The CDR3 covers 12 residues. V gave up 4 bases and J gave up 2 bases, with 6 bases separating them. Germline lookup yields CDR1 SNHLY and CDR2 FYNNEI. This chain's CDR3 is CASSAWPYEQYF. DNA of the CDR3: TGTGCCAGCAGTGCCTGGCCCTACGAGCAGTACTTC. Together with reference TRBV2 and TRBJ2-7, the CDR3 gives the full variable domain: EPEVTQTPSHQVTQMGQEVILRCVPISNHLYFYWYRQILGQKVEFLVSFYNNEISEKSEIFDDQFSVERPDGSNFTLKIRSTKLEDSAMYFCASSAWPYEQYFGPGTRLTVT.

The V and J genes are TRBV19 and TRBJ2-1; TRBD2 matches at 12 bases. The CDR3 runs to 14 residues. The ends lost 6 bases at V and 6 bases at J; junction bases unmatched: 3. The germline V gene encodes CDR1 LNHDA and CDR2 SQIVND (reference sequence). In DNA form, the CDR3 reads TGTGCCAGTAGGAGGACTAGCGGGGCCAATGAGCAGTTCTTC. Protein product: CASRRTSGANEQFF.